This paragraph reports one T cell receptor beta chain. Its specificity is unknown. The sample originates from a study of graft-versus-host responses after intestinal transplantation. Study details: Recipients underwent multivisceral, liver-intestinal, or isolated intestinal transplants. Recipients uniformly received anti-thymocyte globulin induction, followed by tacrolimus and steroids for about 3 years. Findings and caveats of the study: Early HvG declines after transplant were associated with peak circulating GvH clone levels. The marrow of recipients harbored GvH clones, and ileum or blood showed some of them first.

The V end lost 0 bases, the J end lost 1 base, and 11 bases lay between the germline ends. This CDR3 has 16 residues. Germline lookup yields CDR1 LNHNV and CDR2 YYDKDF (reference sequence). Measured with immunoSEQ multiplex PCR; TCRdb has only the in-frame clones, and not every one. The table records a few thousand clones, 70% to 80% of them present only once. The TCR sequence derives from a human patient who received an intestinal transplant, so some T cells may come from the graft donor. The chain employs TRBV15 and TRBJ2-3; the D gene is possibly TRBD2 (6 bases). Here the sequenced sample was PBMCs, taken just under 330 days after intestinal transplant. The CDR3 DNA sequence: TGTGCCACCAGCAGAGATCGGGGCGGGGGCACAGATACGCAGTATTTT. Translating it yields CATSRDRGGGTDTQYF. Drawing the rest from reference TRBV15 and TRBJ2-3, the complete variable domain is DAMVIQNPRYQVTQFGKPVTLSCSQTLNHNVMYWYQQKSSQAPKLLFHYYDKDFNNEADTPDNFQSRRPNTSFCFLDIRSPGLGDTAMYLCATSRDRGGGTDTQYFGPGTRLTVL.